These T cell receptor beta chains were read from a single sample in a study of CD8+ T cells in alopecia areata. The assay was immunoSEQ multiplex PCR, and TCRdb's table has in-frame clones only and misses some. There are some 150,000 clones in the sample; 86% occur only once, and roughly an eighth lies in the top ten. Material: CD8+ T cells sorted from blood, obtained at week 4, from a patient treated with tofacitinib. The receptors here all came from a human donor with alopecia areata. The CDR3 runs from the conserved cysteine through the conserved F or W. D genes are given only for firm matches. The size field is filled for only some rows; it gives once, few, many or a size class.

v_call: TRBV14; clone_size: NA; j_call: TRBJ1-1; d_call: NA; cdr3_nt: TGTGCCAGCAGCCAAGTGCAGGCGTCGTACACTGAAGCTTTCTTT; cdr3_aa: CASSQVQASYTEAFF
v_call: TRBV7-9; clone_size: NA; j_call: TRBJ2-5; d_call: NA; cdr3_nt: TGTGCCAGCAGCTTAGAAAGTAGTTGGCAGGAATCACAAGAGACCCAGTACTTC; cdr3_aa: CASSLESSWQESQETQYF
v_call: TRBV19; clone_size: NA; j_call: TRBJ2-1; d_call: TRBD2; cdr3_nt: TGTGCCAGTAGTGAGGCGGGGGACTACAATGAGCAGTTCTTC; cdr3_aa: CASSEAGDYNEQFF
v_call: TRBV29-1; clone_size: once; j_call: TRBJ2-7; d_call: NA; cdr3_nt: TGCAGCGTTGTAGGCCCACGGGAGAGTTCCTACGAGCAGTACTTC; cdr3_aa: CSVVGPRESSYEQYF
v_call: TRBV5-6; clone_size: once; j_call: TRBJ2-7; d_call: TRBD2; cdr3_nt: TGTGCCAGCAGCTTGGAAGGTAGCGGGCCCTACGAGCAGTACTTC; cdr3_aa: CASSLEGSGPYEQYF
v_call: TRBV4-1; clone_size: NA; j_call: TRBJ2-7; d_call: NA; cdr3_nt: TGCGCCAGCAGCCACCCCCGGTACAGCAACTCCTACGAGCAGTACTTC; cdr3_aa: CASSHPRYSNSYEQYF
v_call: TRBV2; clone_size: once; j_call: TRBJ2-3; d_call: TRBD2; cdr3_nt: TGTGCCAGCTTCCCTGCTAGCGGGAGTTGGGCAGATACGCAGTATTTT; cdr3_aa: CASFPASGSWADTQYF
v_call: TRBV7-9; clone_size: NA; j_call: TRBJ1-4; d_call: TRBD1; cdr3_nt: TGTGCCAGCAGCTGGGACAGGGCGGGGGAAAAACTGTTTTTT; cdr3_aa: CASSWDRAGEKLFF
v_call: TRBV11-2; clone_size: NA; j_call: TRBJ2-7; d_call: TRBD2; cdr3_nt: TGTGCCAGCAGCTCGGGAGGTCCCTACGAGCAGTACTTC; cdr3_aa: CASSSGGPYEQYF
v_call: TRBV29-1; clone_size: few; j_call: TRBJ2-1; d_call: TRBD2; cdr3_nt: TGCAGCGTTGAAACTGAAACTAGCGGGGGCGGTGAGCAGTTCTTC; cdr3_aa: CSVETETSGGGEQFF
v_call: TRBV7-9; clone_size: few; j_call: TRBJ1-5; d_call: NA; cdr3_nt: TGTGCCAGCAGCGACCTGTCGGACGGGAATAGCAATCAGCCCCAGCATTTT; cdr3_aa: CASSDLSDGNSNQPQHF
v_call: TRBV4-2; clone_size: NA; j_call: TRBJ1-1; d_call: NA; cdr3_nt: TGTGCCAGCAGCGAAATCACAGGGAACACTGAAGCTTTCTTT; cdr3_aa: CASSEITGNTEAFF
v_call: TRBV25-1; clone_size: once; j_call: TRBJ2-7; d_call: NA; cdr3_nt: TGTGCCAGCAGTGCCTGGGAGAGCTACGAGCAGTACTTC; cdr3_aa: CASSAWESYEQYF
v_call: TRBV6-5; clone_size: NA; j_call: TRBJ1-1; d_call: NA; cdr3_nt: TGTGCCAGCAATAAAGGCAATGAAGCTTTCTTT; cdr3_aa: CASNKGNEAFF
v_call: TRBV6-1; clone_size: NA; j_call: TRBJ2-3; d_call: NA; cdr3_nt: TGTGCCAGCAGTGAAGACGGCTACACAGATACGCAGTATTTT; cdr3_aa: CASSEDGYTDTQYF
v_call: TRBV6-5; clone_size: NA; j_call: TRBJ2-3; d_call: NA; cdr3_nt: TGTGCCAGCAGTAATACGGGCCACACAGATACGCAGTATTTT; cdr3_aa: CASSNTGHTDTQYF
v_call: TRBV12-1; clone_size: many; j_call: TRBJ1-5; d_call: NA; cdr3_nt: TGTGCCAGCAGCTTTCAGGTTAGCAATCAGCCCCAGCATTTT; cdr3_aa: CASSFQVSNQPQHF
v_call: TRBV29-1; clone_size: NA; j_call: TRBJ1-2; d_call: NA; cdr3_nt: TGCAGCGTTGAAGATCCGGGGCTTTATGGCTACACCTTC; cdr3_aa: CSVEDPGLYGYTF
v_call: TRBV5-4; clone_size: NA; j_call: TRBJ2-7; d_call: TRBD2; cdr3_nt: TGTGCCAGCAGCTCACCGACTAGCGGAACTTCTGACGAGCAGTACTTC; cdr3_aa: CASSSPTSGTSDEQYF
v_call: TRBV5-1; clone_size: once; j_call: TRBJ2-7; d_call: TRBD2; cdr3_nt: TGCGCCAGCAGCTTCGGACTAGCGGGAGGGCGCAACGAGCAGTACTTC; cdr3_aa: CASSFGLAGGRNEQYF
v_call: TRBV10-2; clone_size: few; j_call: TRBJ2-1; d_call: TRBD1; cdr3_nt: TGCGCCAGCAGTGACACAGGGGTTGAGCAGTTCTTC; cdr3_aa: CASSDTGVEQFF
v_call: TRBV30; clone_size: NA; j_call: TRBJ1-1; d_call: TRBD1; cdr3_nt: TGTGCCTGGAACAGGGGGCGGACTGAAGCTTTCTTT; cdr3_aa: CAWNRGRTEAFF
v_call: TRBV29-1; clone_size: NA; j_call: TRBJ2-1; d_call: NA; cdr3_nt: TGCAGCGTTGAGGGGGGCTCCTACAATGAGCAGTTCTTC; cdr3_aa: CSVEGGSYNEQFF
v_call: TRBV6-6; clone_size: NA; j_call: TRBJ2-3; d_call: TRBD2; cdr3_nt: TGTGCCAGCAGCCAACCCACTAGCGGGGGGCCAGATACGCAGTATTTT; cdr3_aa: CASSQPTSGGPDTQYF
v_call: TRBV19; clone_size: NA; j_call: TRBJ1-2; d_call: NA; cdr3_nt: TGTGCCAGTAGTATCGCGGGGATAGGTGGCTACACCTTC; cdr3_aa: CASSIAGIGGYTF
v_call: TRBV2; clone_size: NA; j_call: TRBJ2-4; d_call: NA; cdr3_nt: TGTGCCAGCAGTGTCCGTTACGATCTAGCCAAAAACATTCAGTACTTC; cdr3_aa: CASSVRYDLAKNIQYF
v_call: TRBV6-5; clone_size: NA; j_call: TRBJ2-7; d_call: TRBD2; cdr3_nt: TGTGCCAGCAGTTCTTCCACTAGCGGGATCTACGAGCAGTACTTC; cdr3_aa: CASSSSTSGIYEQYF
v_call: TRBV27; clone_size: NA; j_call: TRBJ2-7; d_call: TRBD2; cdr3_nt: TGTGCCGTAGCGGGAGGAGCCTACGAGCAGTACTTC; cdr3_aa: CAVAGGAYEQYF
v_call: TRBV27; clone_size: NA; j_call: TRBJ2-7; d_call: NA; cdr3_nt: TGTGCCAGCAGTCCCCCGGGGTGGTACGAGCAGTACTTC; cdr3_aa: CASSPPGWYEQYF
v_call: TRBV5-1; clone_size: NA; j_call: TRBJ2-1; d_call: NA; cdr3_nt: TGCGCCAGCAGCTTGGCCGTCAATCCGGCCGACAATGAGCAGTTCTTC; cdr3_aa: CASSLAVNPADNEQFF
v_call: TRBV11-2; clone_size: NA; j_call: TRBJ2-7; d_call: NA; cdr3_nt: TGTGCCAGCAGCCCGACTACCTACGAGCAGTACTTC; cdr3_aa: CASSPTTYEQYF
v_call: TRBV29-1; clone_size: NA; j_call: TRBJ2-1; d_call: NA; cdr3_nt: TGCAGCGTTGAAAGGGTTGGTGAGCAGTTCTTC; cdr3_aa: CSVERVGEQFF
v_call: TRBV19; clone_size: NA; j_call: TRBJ2-2; d_call: NA; cdr3_nt: TGTGCCAGTAGTATAGCCTTGGCCGGGGAGCTGTTTTTT; cdr3_aa: CASSIALAGELFF
v_call: TRBV4-1; clone_size: NA; j_call: TRBJ2-3; d_call: NA; cdr3_nt: TGCGCCAGCAGTTCCCCCCGTAGCACAGATACGCAGTATTTT; cdr3_aa: CASSSPRSTDTQYF
v_call: TRBV27; clone_size: NA; j_call: TRBJ2-1; d_call: NA; cdr3_nt: TGTGCCAGCAGTTCCCTCGGGGACAACAATGAGCAGTTCTTC; cdr3_aa: CASSSLGDNNEQFF
v_call: TRBV29-1; clone_size: NA; j_call: TRBJ2-1; d_call: NA; cdr3_nt: TGCAGCGTTGAACCTCAGGCCAGTGAGCAGTTCTTC; cdr3_aa: CSVEPQASEQFF
v_call: TRBV11-2; clone_size: NA; j_call: TRBJ1-1; d_call: NA; cdr3_nt: TGTGCCAGCAGCTTTCAGAACACTGAAGCTTTCTTT; cdr3_aa: CASSFQNTEAFF
v_call: TRBV15; clone_size: NA; j_call: TRBJ1-1; d_call: TRBD1; cdr3_nt: TGTGCCACCAGCTCCCGGGACAGGGACGCTGAAGCTTTCTTT; cdr3_aa: CATSSRDRDAEAFF
v_call: TRBV9; clone_size: NA; j_call: TRBJ2-2; d_call: TRBD1; cdr3_nt: TGTGCCAGCAGCGTAACCCGGGACAGTTCGGCCGGGGAGCTGTTTTTT; cdr3_aa: CASSVTRDSSAGELFF
v_call: TRBV13; clone_size: once; j_call: TRBJ2-5; d_call: NA; cdr3_nt: TGTGCCAGCAGCCAAGGGGAAGAGACCCAGTACTTC; cdr3_aa: CASSQGEETQYF
v_call: TRBV5-1; clone_size: once; j_call: TRBJ1-1; d_call: TRBD1; cdr3_nt: TGCGCCAGCAGCTCGGGACAGCAGAACACTGAAGCTTTCTTT; cdr3_aa: CASSSGQQNTEAFF
v_call: TRBV10-2; clone_size: NA; j_call: TRBJ2-1; d_call: TRBD2; cdr3_nt: TGCGCCAGCAGTGATGGTCTAGCGGGAGGGCCCTACAATGAGCAGTTCTTC; cdr3_aa: CASSDGLAGGPYNEQFF
v_call: TRBV27; clone_size: NA; j_call: TRBJ2-7; d_call: NA; cdr3_nt: TGTGCCAGCAGCCGCGGACTTACCGAGCAGTACTTC; cdr3_aa: CASSRGLTEQYF
v_call: TRBV7-9; clone_size: NA; j_call: TRBJ2-5; d_call: TRBD1; cdr3_nt: TGTGCCAGCAGCACTGAGGGGGCTGAGACCCAGTACTTC; cdr3_aa: CASSTEGAETQYF
v_call: TRBV29-1; clone_size: NA; j_call: TRBJ2-3; d_call: TRBD1; cdr3_nt: TGCAGCGTTGATCCGGGACAGTACACAGATACGCAGTATTTT; cdr3_aa: CSVDPGQYTDTQYF